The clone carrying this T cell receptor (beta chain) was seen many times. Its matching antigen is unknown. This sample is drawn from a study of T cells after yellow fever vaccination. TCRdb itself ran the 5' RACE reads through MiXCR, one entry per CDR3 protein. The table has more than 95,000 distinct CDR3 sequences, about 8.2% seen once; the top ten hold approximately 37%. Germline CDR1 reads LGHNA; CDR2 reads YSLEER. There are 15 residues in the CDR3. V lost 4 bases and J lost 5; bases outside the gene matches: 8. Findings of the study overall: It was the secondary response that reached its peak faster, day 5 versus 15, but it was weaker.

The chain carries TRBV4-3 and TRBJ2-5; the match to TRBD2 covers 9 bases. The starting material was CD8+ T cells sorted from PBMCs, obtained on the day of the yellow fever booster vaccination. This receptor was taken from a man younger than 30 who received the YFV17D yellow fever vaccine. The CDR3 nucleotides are TGCGCCAGCAGCCTCGGCGGGGGGGCTGGGGAGACCCAGTACTTC. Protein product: CASSLGGGAGETQYF.